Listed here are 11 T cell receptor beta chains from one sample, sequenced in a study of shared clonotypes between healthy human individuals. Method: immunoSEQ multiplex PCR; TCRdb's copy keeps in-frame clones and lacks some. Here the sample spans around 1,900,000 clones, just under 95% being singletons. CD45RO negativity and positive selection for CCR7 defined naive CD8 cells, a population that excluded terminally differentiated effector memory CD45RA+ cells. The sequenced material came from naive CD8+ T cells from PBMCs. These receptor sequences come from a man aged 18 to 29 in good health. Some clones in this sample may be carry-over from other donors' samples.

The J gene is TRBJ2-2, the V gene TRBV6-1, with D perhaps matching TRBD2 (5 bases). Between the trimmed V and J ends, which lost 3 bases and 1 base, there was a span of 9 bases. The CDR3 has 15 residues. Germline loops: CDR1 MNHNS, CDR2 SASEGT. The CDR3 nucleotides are TGTGCCAGCAGTGAGTCGGGATTGAACACCGGGGAGCTGTTTTTT. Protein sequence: CASSESGLNTGELFF.

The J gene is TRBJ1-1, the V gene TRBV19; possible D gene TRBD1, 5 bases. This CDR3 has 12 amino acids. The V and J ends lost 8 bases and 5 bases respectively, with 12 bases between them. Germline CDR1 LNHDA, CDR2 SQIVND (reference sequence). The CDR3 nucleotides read TGTGCCAGTCAGGCCTGGGGGACTGAAGCTTTCTTT. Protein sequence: CASQAWGTEAFF. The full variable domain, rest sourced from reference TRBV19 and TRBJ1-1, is DGGITQSPKYLFRKEGQNVTLSCEQNLNHDAMYWYRQDPGQGLRLIYYSQIVNDFQKGDIAEGYSVSREKKESFPLTVTSAQKNPTAFYLCASQAWGTEAFFGQGTRLTVV.

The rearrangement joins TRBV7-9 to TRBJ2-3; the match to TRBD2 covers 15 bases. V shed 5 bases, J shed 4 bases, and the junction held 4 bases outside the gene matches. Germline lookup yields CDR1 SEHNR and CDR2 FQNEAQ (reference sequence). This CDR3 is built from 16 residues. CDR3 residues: CASSPGLAGGADTQYF. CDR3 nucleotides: TGTGCCAGCAGCCCCGGACTAGCGGGAGGGGCAGATACGCAGTATTTT.

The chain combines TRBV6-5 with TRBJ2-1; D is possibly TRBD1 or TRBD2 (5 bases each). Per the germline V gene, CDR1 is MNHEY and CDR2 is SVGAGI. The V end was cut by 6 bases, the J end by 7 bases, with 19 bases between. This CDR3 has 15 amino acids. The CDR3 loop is CASSPRVGTPNEQFF. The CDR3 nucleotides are TGTGCCAGCAGCCCCAGGGTTGGGACCCCGAATGAGCAGTTCTTC.

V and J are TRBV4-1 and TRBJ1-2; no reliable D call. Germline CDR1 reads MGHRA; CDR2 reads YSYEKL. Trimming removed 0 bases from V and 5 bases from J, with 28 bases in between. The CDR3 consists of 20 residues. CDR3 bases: TGCGCCAGCAGCCAAGACCTGAGAACGGTCCTGACCACAAAGGAATATGGCTACACCTTC. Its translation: CASSQDLRTVLTTKEYGYTF.

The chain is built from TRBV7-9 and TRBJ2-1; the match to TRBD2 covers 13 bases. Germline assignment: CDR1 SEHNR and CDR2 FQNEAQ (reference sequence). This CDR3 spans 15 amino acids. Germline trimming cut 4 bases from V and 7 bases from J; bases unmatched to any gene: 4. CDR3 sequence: CASSSLLAGGNEQFF. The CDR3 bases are TGTGCCAGCAGCTCCCTACTAGCGGGAGGGAATGAGCAGTTCTTC.

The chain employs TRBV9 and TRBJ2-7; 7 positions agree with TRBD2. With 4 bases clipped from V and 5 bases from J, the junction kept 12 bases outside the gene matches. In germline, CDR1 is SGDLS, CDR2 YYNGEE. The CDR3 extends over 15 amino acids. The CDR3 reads CASSISAGPYNEQYF. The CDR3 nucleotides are TGTGCCAGCAGCATTTCAGCGGGACCATACAACGAGCAGTACTTC.

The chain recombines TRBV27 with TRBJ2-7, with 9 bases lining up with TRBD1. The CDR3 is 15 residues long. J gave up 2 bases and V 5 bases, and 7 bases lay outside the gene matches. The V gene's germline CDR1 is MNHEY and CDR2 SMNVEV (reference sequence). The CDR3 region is CASSPTGQGAYEQYF. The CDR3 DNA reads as TGTGCCAGCAGTCCAACGGGACAGGGAGCCTACGAGCAGTACTTC.

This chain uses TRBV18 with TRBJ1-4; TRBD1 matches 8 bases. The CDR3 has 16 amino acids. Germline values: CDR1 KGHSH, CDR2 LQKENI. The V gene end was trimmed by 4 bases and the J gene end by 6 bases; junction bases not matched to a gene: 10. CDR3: CASSLTDRAVDEKLFF. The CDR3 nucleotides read TGTGCCAGCTCACTAACGGACAGGGCGGTTGATGAAAAACTGTTTTTT. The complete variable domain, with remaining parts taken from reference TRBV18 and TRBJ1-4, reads NAGVMQNPRHLVRRRGQEARLRCSPMKGHSHVYWYRQLPEEGLKFMVYLQKENIIDESGMPKERFSAEFPKEGPSILRIQQVVRGDSAAYFCASSLTDRAVDEKLFFGSGTQLSVL.

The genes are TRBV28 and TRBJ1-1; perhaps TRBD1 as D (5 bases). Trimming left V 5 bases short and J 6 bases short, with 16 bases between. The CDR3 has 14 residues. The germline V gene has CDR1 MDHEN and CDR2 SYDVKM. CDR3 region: CASSMTGGVAEAFF. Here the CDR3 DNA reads TGTGCCAGCAGTATGACCGGGGGGGTCGCTGAAGCTTTCTTT.

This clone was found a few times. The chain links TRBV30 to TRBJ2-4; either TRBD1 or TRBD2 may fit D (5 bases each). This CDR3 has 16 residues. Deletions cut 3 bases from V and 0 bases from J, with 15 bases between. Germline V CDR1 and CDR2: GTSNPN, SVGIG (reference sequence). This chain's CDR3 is CAWSSWDGLAKNIQYF. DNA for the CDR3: TGTGCCTGGAGCTCCTGGGACGGACTAGCCAAAAACATTCAGTACTTC.